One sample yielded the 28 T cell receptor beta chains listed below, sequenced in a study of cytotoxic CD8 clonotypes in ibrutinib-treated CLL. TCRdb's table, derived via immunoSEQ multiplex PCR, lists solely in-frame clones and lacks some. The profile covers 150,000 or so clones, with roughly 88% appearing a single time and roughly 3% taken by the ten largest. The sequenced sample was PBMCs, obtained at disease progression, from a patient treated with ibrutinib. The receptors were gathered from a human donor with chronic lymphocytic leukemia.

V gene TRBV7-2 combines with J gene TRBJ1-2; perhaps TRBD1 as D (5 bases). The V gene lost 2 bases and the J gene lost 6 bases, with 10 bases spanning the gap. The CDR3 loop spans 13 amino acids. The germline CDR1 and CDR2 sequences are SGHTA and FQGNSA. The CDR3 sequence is CASSLTRVNGYTF. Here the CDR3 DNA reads TGTGCCAGCAGCTTAACCAGGGTCAATGGCTACACCTTC.

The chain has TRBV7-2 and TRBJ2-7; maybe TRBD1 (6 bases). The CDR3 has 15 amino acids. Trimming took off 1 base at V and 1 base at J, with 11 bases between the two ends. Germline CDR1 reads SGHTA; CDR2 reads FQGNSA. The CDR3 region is CASSLGGQKSYEQYF. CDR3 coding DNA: TGTGCCAGCAGCTTAGGTGGACAGAAATCCTACGAGCAGTACTTC.

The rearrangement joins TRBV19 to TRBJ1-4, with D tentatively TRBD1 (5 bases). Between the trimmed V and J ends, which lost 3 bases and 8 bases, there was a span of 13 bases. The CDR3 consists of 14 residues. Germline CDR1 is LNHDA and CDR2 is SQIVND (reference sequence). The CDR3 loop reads CASSIRQREEKLFF. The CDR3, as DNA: TGTGCCAGTAGTATTAGACAGCGTGAGGAAAAACTGTTTTTT.

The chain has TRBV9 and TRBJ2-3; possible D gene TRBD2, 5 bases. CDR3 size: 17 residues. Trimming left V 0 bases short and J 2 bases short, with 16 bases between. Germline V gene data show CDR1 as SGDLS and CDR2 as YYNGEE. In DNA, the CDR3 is TGTGCCAGCAGCGTAGGCGGGTCAATCCGAAACACAGATACGCAGTATTTT. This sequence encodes CASSVGGSIRNTDTQYF.

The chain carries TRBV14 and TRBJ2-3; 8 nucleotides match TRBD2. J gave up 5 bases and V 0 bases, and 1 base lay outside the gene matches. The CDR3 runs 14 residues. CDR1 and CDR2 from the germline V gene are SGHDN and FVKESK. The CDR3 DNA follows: TGTGCCAGCAGCCAAGACCTAGCGGGAGATACGCAGTATTTT. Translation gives CASSQDLAGDTQYF.

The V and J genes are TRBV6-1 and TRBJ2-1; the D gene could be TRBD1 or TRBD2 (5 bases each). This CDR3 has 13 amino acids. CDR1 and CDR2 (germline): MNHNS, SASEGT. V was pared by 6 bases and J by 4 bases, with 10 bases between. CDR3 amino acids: CASRVREYNEQFF. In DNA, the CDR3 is TGTGCCAGCAGGGTCAGGGAGTACAATGAGCAGTTCTTC.

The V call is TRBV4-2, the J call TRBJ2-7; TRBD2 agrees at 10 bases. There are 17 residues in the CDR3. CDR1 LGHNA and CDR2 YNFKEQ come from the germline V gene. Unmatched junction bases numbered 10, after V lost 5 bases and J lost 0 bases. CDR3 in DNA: TGTGCCAGCAGCTCCGGCTCGACTAGCGGGCGCTCCTACGAGCAGTACTTC. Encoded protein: CASSSGSTSGRSYEQYF.

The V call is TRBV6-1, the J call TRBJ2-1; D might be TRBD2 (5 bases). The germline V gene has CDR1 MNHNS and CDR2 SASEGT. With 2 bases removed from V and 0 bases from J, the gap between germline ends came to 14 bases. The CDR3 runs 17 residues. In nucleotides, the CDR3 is TGTGCCAGCAGTGAATTACTAGTTTCCGGCTCCTACAATGAGCAGTTCTTC. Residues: CASSELLVSGSYNEQFF.

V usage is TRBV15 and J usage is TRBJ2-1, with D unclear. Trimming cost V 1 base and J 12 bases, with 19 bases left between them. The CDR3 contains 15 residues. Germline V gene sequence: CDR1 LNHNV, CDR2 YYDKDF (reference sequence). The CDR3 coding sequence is TGTGCCACCAGCAGAGGTTTATACGGATTGGGGTGGCAGTTCTTC. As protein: CATSRGLYGLGWQFF.

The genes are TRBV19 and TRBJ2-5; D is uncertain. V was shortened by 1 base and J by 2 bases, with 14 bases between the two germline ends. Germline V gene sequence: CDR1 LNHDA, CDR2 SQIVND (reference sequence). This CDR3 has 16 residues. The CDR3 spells CASSIGDTNLQETQYF. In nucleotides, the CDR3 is TGTGCCAGTAGTATAGGAGACACCAACCTTCAAGAGACCCAGTACTTC.

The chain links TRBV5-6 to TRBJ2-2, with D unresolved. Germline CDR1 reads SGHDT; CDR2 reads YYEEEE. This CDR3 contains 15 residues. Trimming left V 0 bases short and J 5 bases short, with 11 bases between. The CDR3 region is CASSLGPKRTGELFF. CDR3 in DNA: TGTGCCAGCAGCTTGGGGCCAAAAAGGACCGGGGAGCTGTTTTTT.

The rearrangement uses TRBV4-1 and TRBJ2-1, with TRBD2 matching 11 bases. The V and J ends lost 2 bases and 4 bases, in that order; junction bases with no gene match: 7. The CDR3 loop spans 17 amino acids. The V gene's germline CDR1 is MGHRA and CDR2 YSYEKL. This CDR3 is CASSQRVLAGAYNEQFF. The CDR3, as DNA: TGCGCCAGCAGCCAAAGGGTACTAGCGGGAGCTTACAATGAGCAGTTCTTC.

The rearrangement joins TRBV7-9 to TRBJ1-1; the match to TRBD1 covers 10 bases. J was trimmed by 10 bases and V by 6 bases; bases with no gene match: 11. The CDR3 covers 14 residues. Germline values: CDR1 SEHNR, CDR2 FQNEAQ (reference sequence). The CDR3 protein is CASSVILDRGAAFF. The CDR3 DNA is TGTGCCAGCAGTGTAATCCTGGACAGGGGGGCAGCTTTCTTT. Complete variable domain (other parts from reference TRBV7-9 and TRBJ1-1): DTGVSQNPRHKITKRGQNVTFRCDPISEHNRLYWYRQTLGQGPEFLTYFQNEAQLEKSRLLSDRFSAERPKGSFSTLEIQRTEQGDSAMYLCASSVILDRGAAFFGQGTRLTVV.

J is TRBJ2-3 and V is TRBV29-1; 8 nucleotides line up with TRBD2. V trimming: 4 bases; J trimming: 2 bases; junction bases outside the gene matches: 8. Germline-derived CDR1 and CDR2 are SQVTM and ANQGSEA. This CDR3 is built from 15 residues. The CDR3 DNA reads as TGCAGCGTTGGAGGGACTAGTGCAAACACAGATACGCAGTATTTT. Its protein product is CSVGGTSANTDTQYF.

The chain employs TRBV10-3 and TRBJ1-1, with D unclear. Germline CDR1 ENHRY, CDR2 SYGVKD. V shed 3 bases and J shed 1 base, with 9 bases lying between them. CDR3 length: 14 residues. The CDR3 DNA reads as TGTGCCATCAGTGACGGGGTGACGAACACTGAAGCTTTCTTT. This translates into CAISDGVTNTEAFF.

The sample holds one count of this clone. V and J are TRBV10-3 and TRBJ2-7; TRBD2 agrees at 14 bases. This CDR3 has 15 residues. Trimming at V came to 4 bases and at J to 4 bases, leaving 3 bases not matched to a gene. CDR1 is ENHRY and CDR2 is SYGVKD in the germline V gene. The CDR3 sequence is CAISGGTSGSYEQYF. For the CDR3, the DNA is TGTGCCATCAGTGGGGGGACTAGCGGGAGTTACGAGCAGTACTTC.

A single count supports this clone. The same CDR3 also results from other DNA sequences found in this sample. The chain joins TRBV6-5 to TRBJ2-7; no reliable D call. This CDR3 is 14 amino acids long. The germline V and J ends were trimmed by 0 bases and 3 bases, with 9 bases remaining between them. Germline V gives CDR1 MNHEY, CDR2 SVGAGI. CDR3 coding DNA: TGTGCCAGCAGTTACTCGAGGATAAGCTACGAGCAGTACTTC. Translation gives CASSYSRISYEQYF.

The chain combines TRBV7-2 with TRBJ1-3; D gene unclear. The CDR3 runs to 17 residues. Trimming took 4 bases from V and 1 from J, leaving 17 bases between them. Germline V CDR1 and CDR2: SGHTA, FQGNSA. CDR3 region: CASSSLLSLLSGNTIYF. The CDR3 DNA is TGTGCCAGCAGCTCCCTATTATCCCTTTTGTCTGGAAACACCATATATTTT.

Here the CDR3 DNA reads TGTGCCTCCCTCACAGATACGCAGTATTTT. This gives the protein CASLTDTQYF. This chain links TRBV30 with TRBJ2-3; D unclear. Trimming removed 7 bases at V and 2 bases at J, with 4 bases between. CDR3 size: 10 residues. Per the germline V gene, CDR1 is GTSNPN and CDR2 is SVGIG (reference sequence).

CDR3: CASSFVGEGQFF. In DNA, the CDR3 is TGTGCCAGCAGCTTTGTGGGCGAGGGGCAGTTCTTC. V gene TRBV11-1 combines with J gene TRBJ2-1, with D maybe TRBD2 (5 bases). This CDR3 has 12 amino acids. Germline CDR1 and CDR2: SGHAT and FQDESV (reference sequence). V was pared by 3 bases and J by 12 bases, with 12 bases between. Together with reference TRBV11-1 and TRBJ2-1, the CDR3 gives the full variable domain: EAEVAQSPRYKITEKSQAVAFWCDPISGHATLYWYRQILGQGPELLVQFQDESVVDDSQLPKDRFSAERLKGVDSTLKIQPAELGDSAMYLCASSFVGEGQFFGPGTRLTVL.

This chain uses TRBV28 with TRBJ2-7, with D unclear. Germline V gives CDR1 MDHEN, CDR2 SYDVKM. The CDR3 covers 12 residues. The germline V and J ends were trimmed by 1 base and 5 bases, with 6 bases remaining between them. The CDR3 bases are TGTGCCAGCAGTTTATTACCGCACGAGCAGTACTTC. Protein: CASSLLPHEQYF.

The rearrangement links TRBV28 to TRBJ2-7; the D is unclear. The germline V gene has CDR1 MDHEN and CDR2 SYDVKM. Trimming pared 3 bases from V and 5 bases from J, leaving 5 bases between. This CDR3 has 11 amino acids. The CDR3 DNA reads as TGTGCCAGCAGTTTGGTGGACGAGCAGTACTTC. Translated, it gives CASSLVDEQYF.

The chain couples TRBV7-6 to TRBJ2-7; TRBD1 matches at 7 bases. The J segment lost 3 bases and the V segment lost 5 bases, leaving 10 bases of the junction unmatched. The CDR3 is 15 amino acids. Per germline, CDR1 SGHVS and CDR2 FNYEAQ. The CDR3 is CASSRTETGSYEQYF. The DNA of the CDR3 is TGTGCCAGCAGCCGAACTGAGACAGGGAGCTACGAGCAGTACTTC.

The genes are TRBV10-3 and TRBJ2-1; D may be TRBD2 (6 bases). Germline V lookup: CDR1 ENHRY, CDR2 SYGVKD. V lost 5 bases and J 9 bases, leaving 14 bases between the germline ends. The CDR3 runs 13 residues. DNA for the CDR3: TGTGCCATCAGTCAAAGACTGGAGGGTGAGCAGTTCTTC. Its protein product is CAISQRLEGEQFF.

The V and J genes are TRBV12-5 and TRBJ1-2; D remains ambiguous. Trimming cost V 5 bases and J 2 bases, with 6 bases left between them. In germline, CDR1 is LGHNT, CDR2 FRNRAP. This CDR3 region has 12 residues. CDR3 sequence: CASGPPNYGYTF. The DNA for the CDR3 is TGTGCTAGTGGTCCCCCCAACTATGGCTACACCTTC.

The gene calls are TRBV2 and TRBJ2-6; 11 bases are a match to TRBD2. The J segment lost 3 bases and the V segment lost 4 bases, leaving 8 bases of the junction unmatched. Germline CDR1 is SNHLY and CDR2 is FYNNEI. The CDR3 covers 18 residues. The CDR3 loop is CASSGWLAGGLGANVLTF. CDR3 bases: TGTGCCAGCAGTGGTTGGCTAGCGGGAGGACTTGGGGCCAACGTCCTGACTTTC.

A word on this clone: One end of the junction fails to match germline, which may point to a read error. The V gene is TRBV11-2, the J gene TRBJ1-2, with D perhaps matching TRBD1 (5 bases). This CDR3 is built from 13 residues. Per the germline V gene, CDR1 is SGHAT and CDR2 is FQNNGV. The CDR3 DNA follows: TGTGCCAGCAGCTTCGGGAGGGACTATCGCTACACCTTC. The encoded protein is CASSFGRDYRYTF. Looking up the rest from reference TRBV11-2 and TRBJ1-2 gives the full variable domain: EAGVAQSPRYKIIEKRQSVAFWCNPISGHATLYWYQQILGQGPKLLIQFQNNGVVDDSQLPKDRFSAERLKGVDSTLKIQPAKLEDSAVYLCASSFGRDYRYTFGSGTRLTVV.

CDR3 residues: CAWSPDRGGYYEQYF. The CDR3 DNA sequence: TGTGCCTGGAGCCCGGACAGGGGAGGCTACTACGAGCAGTACTTC. The J gene is TRBJ2-7, the V gene TRBV30; 9 bases fit TRBD1. V was pared by 3 bases and J by 3 bases, with 9 bases of the junction left unmatched. The CDR3 is 15 amino acids. CDR1 and CDR2 from the germline V gene are GTSNPN and SVGIG (reference sequence).